Listed below are T cell receptor beta chains from one sample, sequenced in a study of blood T cell repertoires in COVID-19. Libraries were prepared by immunoSEQ multiplex PCR; TCRdb keeps only in-frame clonotypes and omits some of them. The table has a few hundred thousand clones, roughly 90% seen once; the top ten hold around 1.3%. The sequenced material came from peripheral blood. The receptors originated from a man aged 40-55 years with acute or convalescent COVID-19. Each CDR3 is given with its conserved first and last residue. The D gene is left open where the match is weak. Some rows have no size entry. The others give once, few or many, or a class for an expanded clone.

d_gene,v_gene,abundance,j_gene,CDR3aa,CDR3nt
TRBD1,TRBV4-2,-,TRBJ2-7,CASSLETGYEQYF,TGTGCCAGCAGCCTAGAGACAGGGTACGAGCAGTACTTC
-,TRBV29-1,-,TRBJ2-1,CSVEPFDTTYNEQFF,TGCAGCGTTGAGCCCTTTGATACTACCTACAATGAGCAGTTCTTC
TRBD2,TRBV28,-,TRBJ2-1,CASVAGVGNEQFF,TGTGCCAGCGTTGCGGGGGTAGGCAATGAGCAGTTCTTC
TRBD1,TRBV9,-,TRBJ1-6,CASSVGPGQGSYNSPLHF,TGTGCCAGCAGCGTTGGTCCGGGACAGGGATCGTATAATTCACCCCTCCACTTT
-,TRBV19,-,TRBJ1-1,CASSTWTESNTEAFF,TGTGCCAGTAGTACCTGGACAGAATCGAACACTGAAGCTTTCTTT
-,TRBV3-1/TRBV3-2,-,TRBJ2-2,CASSPMVGSGTGELFF,TGTGCCAGCAGCCCCATGGTCGGGTCGGGCACCGGGGAGCTGTTTTTT
TRBD2,TRBV29-1,-,TRBJ2-7,CSARLRASGGNYEQYF,TGCAGCGCTAGACTACGGGCTAGCGGGGGCAACTACGAGCAGTACTTC
TRBD2,TRBV10-1,once,TRBJ2-1,CASRVERELGEQFF,TGCGCCAGCAGGGTAGAGCGGGAACTCGGTGAGCAGTTCTTC
-,TRBV6-1,-,TRBJ1-5,CASSEAGGPEGWVNQPQHF,TGTGCCAGCAGTGAAGCGGGAGGGCCAGAAGGATGGGTAAATCAGCCCCAGCATTTT
TRBD1,TRBV27,-,TRBJ1-5,CASSFDRGRQPQHF,TGTGCCAGCAGCTTCGACAGGGGGAGACAGCCCCAGCATTTT
TRBD2,TRBV9,-,TRBJ2-1,CASSAGGRPNEQFF,TGTGCCAGCAGCGCGGGGGGGCGGCCCAATGAGCAGTTCTTC
-,TRBV19,-,TRBJ1-5,CASSIFSEYQPQHF,TGTGCCAGTAGTATTTTTAGCGAATATCAGCCCCAGCATTTT
-,TRBV19,-,TRBJ1-5,CASSGATEYNQPQHF,TGTGCCAGTAGTGGGGCGACAGAGTACAATCAGCCCCAGCATTTT
TRBD1,TRBV19,-,TRBJ1-1,CASSMGQGTTEAFF,TGTGCCAGTAGTATGGGACAGGGGACCACTGAAGCTTTCTTT
-,TRBV27,-,TRBJ2-1,CASSLSYNNHNEQFF,TGTGCCAGCAGTTTATCGTACAACAACCACAATGAGCAGTTCTTC
-,TRBV28,-,TRBJ1-2,CASSLSGKIGHYGYTF,TGTGCCAGCAGTTTATCTGGCAAGATTGGCCACTATGGCTACACCTTC
-,TRBV5-1,-,TRBJ1-1,CASSSTKPGQNTEAFF,TGCGCCAGCAGCAGCACGAAACCGGGACAGAACACTGAAGCTTTCTTT
-,TRBV3-1/TRBV3-2,-,TRBJ2-2,CASSQVEGHGELFF,TGTGCCAGCAGCCAAGTGGAGGGGCACGGGGAGCTGTTTTTT
-,TRBV6-7,-,TRBJ2-3,CASRDRCSTDTQYF,TGTGCCAGCAGAGACAGGTGTAGCACAGATACGCAGTATTTT
-,TRBV11-3,-,TRBJ1-4,CAGPREGEKLFF,TGTGCCGGGCCCCGGGAGGGTGAAAAACTGTTTTTT
-,TRBV27,-,TRBJ2-1,CASSEPSLGRSQFF,TGTGCCAGCAGTGAACCATCACTGGGCAGGTCTCAGTTCTTC
-,TRBV2,-,TRBJ2-1,CASRRSAMSSYNEQFF,TGTGCCAGCAGGAGAAGCGCCATGAGCTCCTACAATGAGCAGTTCTTC
TRBD1,TRBV27,-,TRBJ1-2,CASSPDDRAGYTF,TGTGCCAGCAGTCCGGACGACAGGGCTGGCTACACCTTC
TRBD1,TRBV4-3,-,TRBJ1-2,CASSQDRESRYGYTF,TGCGCCAGCAGCCAGGACAGGGAGTCGCGGTATGGCTACACCTTC
-,TRBV12-5,-,TRBJ2-7,CASGSIVHATSTYEQYF,TGTGCTAGTGGTTCCATCGTACACGCGACTTCTACCTACGAGCAGTACTTC
-,TRBV28,-,TRBJ1-2,CASIPQGLGNYGYTF,TGTGCCAGCATTCCCCAGGGATTGGGGAACTATGGCTACACCTTC
TRBD2,TRBV9,-,TRBJ2-7,CASSALSGGRADEQYF,TGTGCCAGCAGCGCCTTGTCAGGAGGGAGGGCCGACGAGCAGTACTTC
TRBD1,TRBV4-2,-,TRBJ1-2,CASSQDRTGRIYTF,TGTGCCAGCAGCCAAGATAGGACAGGGAGGATCTACACCTTC
TRBD2,TRBV27,-,TRBJ2-1,CASSGLEGLVPLGEQFF,TGTGCCAGCAGTGGACTGGAGGGACTAGTGCCCCTAGGTGAGCAGTTCTTC
-,TRBV2,once,TRBJ1-6,CASTDREHSYNSPLHF,TGTGCCAGCACGGACAGAGAACACTCCTATAATTCACCCCTCCACTTT
-,TRBV19,-,TRBJ2-3,CASSVTSTDTQYF,TGTGCCAGTAGTGTGACTAGCACAGATACGCAGTATTTT
-,TRBV7-7,-,TRBJ1-2,CASSLAAGHYGYTF,TGTGCTAGCAGCTTAGCCGCAGGGCACTATGGCTACACCTTC
-,TRBV6-5,-,TRBJ1-2,CASSYSRVSRGYTF,TGTGCCAGCAGTTACTCGAGAGTGTCCCGGGGCTACACCTTC
TRBD2,TRBV7-3,once,TRBJ2-1,CASSTTLAGGFNEQFF,TGTGCCAGCAGCACGACCCTAGCGGGAGGCTTCAATGAGCAGTTCTTC
-,TRBV29-1,-,TRBJ2-4,CSVQLLATRREYF,TGCAGCGTCCAACTACTAGCCACTCGACGTGAGTACTTC
-,TRBV27,-,TRBJ1-2,CASSLKAWNGDYGYTF,TGTGCCAGCAGTTTAAAGGCGTGGAACGGGGACTATGGCTACACCTTC
-,TRBV5-4,-,TRBJ2-7,CASSLDLVAGTLGEYEQYF,TGTGCCAGCAGCTTGGATCTTGTGGCAGGGACTCTCGGGGAATACGAGCAGTACTTC
TRBD1,TRBV7-4,few,TRBJ1-4,CASSLRGKKLFF,TGTGCCAGCAGCCTCAGGGGGAAAAAACTGTTTTTT
TRBD1,TRBV27,-,TRBJ2-5,CASSRTGGETQYF,TGTGCCAGCAGCCGAACAGGGGGGGAGACCCAGTACTTC
TRBD2,TRBV9,once,TRBJ2-5,CASSVLAGGEETQYF,TGTGCCAGCAGCGTATTGGCGGGAGGAGAAGAGACCCAGTACTTC
TRBD1,TRBV7-8,-,TRBJ2-7,CASSLGGTGTYEQYF,TGTGCCAGCAGCTTAGGTGGGACAGGGACCTACGAGCAGTACTTC
-,TRBV29-1,-,TRBJ1-5,CSIAMGGDQPQHF,TGCAGCATCGCAATGGGGGGGGATCAGCCCCAGCATTTT
TRBD1,TRBV2,-,TRBJ1-1,CASSDLGTESEAFF,TGTGCCAGCAGTGATTTGGGGACAGAGAGTGAAGCTTTCTTT
-,TRBV19,-,TRBJ1-1,CASSIIVGVEAVWAEAFF,TGTGCCAGTAGTATAATAGTCGGTGTCGAAGCGGTTTGGGCTGAAGCTTTCTTT
TRBD2,TRBV5-5,-,TRBJ2-2,CASSLRLAGAHGELFF,TGTGCCAGCAGCCTACGACTAGCGGGGGCCCACGGGGAGCTGTTTTTT
-,TRBV7-3,-,TRBJ1-6,CASSLAGANSPLHF,TGTGCCAGCAGCTTAGCAGGGGCCAATTCACCCCTCCACTTT
-,TRBV6-5,-,TRBJ1-1,CASQLGRNTEAFF,TGTGCCAGTCAGCTCGGGAGAAACACTGAAGCTTTCTTT
-,TRBV29-1,-,TRBJ1-1,CSADGGENTEAFF,TGCAGCGCCGATGGGGGGGAGAACACTGAAGCTTTCTTT
TRBD1,TRBV2,-,TRBJ1-2,CASSEARGHGGYGYTF,TGTGCCAGCAGTGAGGCCAGGGGGCATGGTGGCTATGGCTACACCTTC
TRBD2,TRBV30,-,TRBJ2-1,CARTGTSVLGEQFF,TGTGCCCGAACCGGGACTAGCGTCTTAGGTGAGCAGTTCTTC
-,TRBV4-3,-,TRBJ2-7,CASSAYAGVPSYEQYF,TGCGCCAGCAGCGCCTATGCCGGGGTGCCCTCCTACGAGCAGTACTTC
-,TRBV10-3,once,TRBJ2-3,CAIWAGITDTQYF,TGTGCCATCTGGGCGGGGATCACAGATACGCAGTATTTT
-,TRBV14,-,TRBJ2-1,CASSPGNEQFF,TGTGCCAGCAGCCCCGGGAATGAGCAGTTCTTC